The 6 T cell receptor beta chains below were found in one sample sequenced in a study of blood T cells in healthy people across ages. Primed by a sample-barcoded 5' primer and a J-beta primer mix, a second PCR proceeded for 7 to 11 cycles. TCRdb re-called the 5' RACE reads with MiXCR, one entry per CDR3 protein. This sample has hundreds of thousands of distinct CDR3 sequences, with less than 30% found just once. The sequenced material came from blood. Receptors originate from a woman in her seventies in good health.

This clonotype was counted a few times. The V call is TRBV20-1, the J call TRBJ2-7, with TRBD1 identical over 7 bases. V was pared by 0 bases and J by 4 bases, with 9 bases of the junction left unmatched. The CDR3 consists of 15 residues. The germline gives CDR1 DFQATT, CDR2 SNEGSKA (reference sequence). The CDR3 nucleotides are TGCAGTGCTAGAGATTCTCGAAGGGGGCAGTACGAGCAGTACTTC. Its protein product is CSARDSRRGQYEQYF.

The chain recombines TRBV12-3 or TRBV12-4 with TRBJ1-1, with a possible D match to TRBD1 (6 bases). Trimming took off 5 bases at V and 5 bases at J, with 9 bases between the two ends. The CDR3 has 12 residues. The CDR3, as DNA: TGTGCCAGCAGTACGGACAGAACTGAAGCTTTCTTT. This gives the protein CASSTDRTEAFF.

This clonotype came up a few times. V is TRBV7-2 and J is TRBJ1-3; D not certain. This CDR3 comprises 16 residues. Germline V gene sequence: CDR1 SGHTA, CDR2 FQGNSA. V shed 5 bases and J shed 0 bases, with 14 bases lying between them. CDR3 nucleotide sequence: TGTGCCAGCAGCCCCGCGGGTCCCGACTCTGGAAACACCATATATTTT. It translates to CASSPAGPDSGNTIYF.

The rearrangement links TRBV6-1 to TRBJ1-1, with 8 bases identical to TRBD1. V trimming: 4 bases; J trimming: 8 bases; junction bases outside the gene matches: 12. The germline V gene encodes CDR1 MNHNS and CDR2 SASEGT. The length of the CDR3 is 15 residues. In DNA, the CDR3 is TGTGCCAGCAGTGGACAGGGGATTGTCATGGTGGAAGCTTTCTTT. Translating gives CASSGQGIVMVEAFF.

The V and J genes are TRBV20-1 and TRBJ2-2; D uncertain. V was cut by 2 bases and J by 3 bases, with 13 bases left in between. The CDR3 has 15 residues. Germline-derived CDR1 and CDR2 are DFQATT and SNEGSKA (reference sequence). This CDR3 reads CSARSRDTDTGELFF. CDR3 coding DNA: TGCAGTGCTAGATCCAGAGACACCGACACCGGGGAGCTGTTTTTT.

The chain recombines TRBV14 with TRBJ2-3; D gene ambiguous. The CDR3 is 11 residues long. Germline V CDR1 and CDR2: SGHDN, FVKESK. The V gene lost 3 bases and the J gene lost 4 bases, with 2 bases spanning the gap. CDR3 amino acids: CASSHSDTQYF. Written as DNA, the CDR3 is TGTGCCAGCAGCCACTCAGATACGCAGTATTTT.